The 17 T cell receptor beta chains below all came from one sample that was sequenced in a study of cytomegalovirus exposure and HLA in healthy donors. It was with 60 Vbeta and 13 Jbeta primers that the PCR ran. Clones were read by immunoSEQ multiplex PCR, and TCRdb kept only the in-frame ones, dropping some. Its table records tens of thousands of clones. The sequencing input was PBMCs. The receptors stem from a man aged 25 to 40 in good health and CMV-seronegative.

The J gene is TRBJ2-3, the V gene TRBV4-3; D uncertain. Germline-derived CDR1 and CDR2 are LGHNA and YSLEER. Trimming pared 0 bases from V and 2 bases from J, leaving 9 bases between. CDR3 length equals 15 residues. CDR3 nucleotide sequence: TGCGCCAGCAGCCAAGATTGGCGGCACACAGATACGCAGTATTTT. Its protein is CASSQDWRHTDTQYF.

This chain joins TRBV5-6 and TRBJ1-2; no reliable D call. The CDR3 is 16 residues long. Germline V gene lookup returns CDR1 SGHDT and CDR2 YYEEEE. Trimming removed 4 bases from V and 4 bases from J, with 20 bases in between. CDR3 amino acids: CASSVTGNIMGYGYTF. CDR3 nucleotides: TGTGCCAGCAGCGTCACCGGGAACATCATGGGCTATGGCTACACCTTC.

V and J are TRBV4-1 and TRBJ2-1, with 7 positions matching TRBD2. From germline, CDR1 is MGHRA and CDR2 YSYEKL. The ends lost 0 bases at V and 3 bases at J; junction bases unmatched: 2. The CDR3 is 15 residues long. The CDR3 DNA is TGCGCCAGCAGCCAAGAACGGGGGGTCTACAATGAGCAGTTCTTC. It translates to CASSQERGVYNEQFF.

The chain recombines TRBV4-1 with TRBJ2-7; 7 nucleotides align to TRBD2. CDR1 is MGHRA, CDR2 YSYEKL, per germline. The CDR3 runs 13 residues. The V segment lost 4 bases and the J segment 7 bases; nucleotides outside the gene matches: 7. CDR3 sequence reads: CASSPAPRGEQYF. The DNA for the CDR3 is TGCGCCAGCAGCCCCGCCCCGCGGGGGGAGCAGTACTTC.

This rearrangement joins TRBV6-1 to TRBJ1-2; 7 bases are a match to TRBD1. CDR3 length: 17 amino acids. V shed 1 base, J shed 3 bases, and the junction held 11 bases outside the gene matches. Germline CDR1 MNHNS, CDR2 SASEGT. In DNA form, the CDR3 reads TGTGCCAGCAGTGAAGAGCCCGGGACCAGGGGGTACTATGGCTACACCTTC. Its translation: CASSEEPGTRGYYGYTF.

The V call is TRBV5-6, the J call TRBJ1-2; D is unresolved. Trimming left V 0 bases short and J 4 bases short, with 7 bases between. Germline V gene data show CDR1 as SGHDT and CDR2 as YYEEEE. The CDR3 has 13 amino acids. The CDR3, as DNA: TGTGCCAGCAGCTTGGCCAACAGCTATGGCTACACCTTC. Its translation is CASSLANSYGYTF.

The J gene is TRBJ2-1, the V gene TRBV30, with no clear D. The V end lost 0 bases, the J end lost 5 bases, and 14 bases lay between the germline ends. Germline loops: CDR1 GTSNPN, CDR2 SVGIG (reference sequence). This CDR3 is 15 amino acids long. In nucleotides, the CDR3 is TGTGCCTGGAGTGTAACTATAACACTTAACAATGAGCAGTTCTTC. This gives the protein CAWSVTITLNNEQFF.

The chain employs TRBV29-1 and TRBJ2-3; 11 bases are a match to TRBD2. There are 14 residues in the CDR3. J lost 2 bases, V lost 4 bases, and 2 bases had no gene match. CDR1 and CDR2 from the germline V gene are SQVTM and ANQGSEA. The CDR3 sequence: CSVGLAGNTDTQYF. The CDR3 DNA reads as TGCAGCGTTGGACTAGCGGGAAACACAGATACGCAGTATTTT.

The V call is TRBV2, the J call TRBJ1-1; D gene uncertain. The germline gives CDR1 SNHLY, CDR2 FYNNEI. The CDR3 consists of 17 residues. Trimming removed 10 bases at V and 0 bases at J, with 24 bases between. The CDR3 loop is CATSRSRVARMNTEAFF. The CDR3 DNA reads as TGTGCCACCTCCCGGTCGAGGGTTGCGAGGATGAACACTGAAGCTTTCTTT.

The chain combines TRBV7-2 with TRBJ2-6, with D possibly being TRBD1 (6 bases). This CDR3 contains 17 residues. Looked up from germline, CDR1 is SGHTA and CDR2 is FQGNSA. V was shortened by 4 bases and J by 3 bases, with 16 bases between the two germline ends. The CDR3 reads CASSWGLPQGGANVLTF. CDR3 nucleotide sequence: TGTGCCAGCAGCTGGGGGCTCCCCCAGGGTGGGGCCAACGTCCTGACTTTC.

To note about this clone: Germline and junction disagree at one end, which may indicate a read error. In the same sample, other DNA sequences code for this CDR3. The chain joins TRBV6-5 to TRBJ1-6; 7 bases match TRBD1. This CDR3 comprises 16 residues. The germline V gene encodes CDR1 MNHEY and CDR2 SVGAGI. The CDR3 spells CASSYSVTGVSSPLHF. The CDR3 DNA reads TGTGCCAGCAGTTACTCAGTCACAGGGGTTTCTTCACCCCTACACTTT.

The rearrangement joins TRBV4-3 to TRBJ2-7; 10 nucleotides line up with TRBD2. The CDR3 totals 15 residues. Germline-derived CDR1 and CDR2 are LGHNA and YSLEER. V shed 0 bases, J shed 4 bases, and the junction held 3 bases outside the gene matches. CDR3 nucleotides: TGCGCCAGCAGCCAAGATAAAGCGGGAGGGTACGAGCAGTACTTC. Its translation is CASSQDKAGGYEQYF.

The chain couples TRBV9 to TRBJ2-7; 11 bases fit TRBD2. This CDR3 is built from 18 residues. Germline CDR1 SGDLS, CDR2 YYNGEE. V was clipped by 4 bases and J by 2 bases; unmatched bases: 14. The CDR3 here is CASSPVSASGRNPYEQYF. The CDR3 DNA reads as TGTGCCAGCAGCCCCGTGTCGGCTAGCGGGAGGAATCCCTACGAGCAGTACTTC.

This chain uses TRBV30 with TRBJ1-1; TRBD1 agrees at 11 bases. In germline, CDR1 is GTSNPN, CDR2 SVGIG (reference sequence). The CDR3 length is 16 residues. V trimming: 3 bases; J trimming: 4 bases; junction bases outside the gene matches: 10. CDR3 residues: CAWSRAFGTGGTEAFF. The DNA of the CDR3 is TGTGCCTGGAGCCGGGCCTTCGGGACAGGGGGCACTGAAGCTTTCTTT.

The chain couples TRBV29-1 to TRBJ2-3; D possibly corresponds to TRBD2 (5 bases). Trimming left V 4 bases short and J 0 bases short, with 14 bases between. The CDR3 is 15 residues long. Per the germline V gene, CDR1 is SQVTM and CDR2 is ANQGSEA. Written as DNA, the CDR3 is TGCAGCGTTGGGAACCTCCGAGGGAGCACAGATACGCAGTATTTT. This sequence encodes CSVGNLRGSTDTQYF.

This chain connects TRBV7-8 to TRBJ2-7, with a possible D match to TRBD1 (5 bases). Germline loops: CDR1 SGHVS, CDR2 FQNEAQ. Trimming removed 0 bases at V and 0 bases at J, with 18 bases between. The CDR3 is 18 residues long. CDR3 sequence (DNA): TGTGCCAGCAGCTTAGCGGGGATGGGGCGGTTAATCTCCTACGAGCAGTACTTC. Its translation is CASSLAGMGRLISYEQYF.

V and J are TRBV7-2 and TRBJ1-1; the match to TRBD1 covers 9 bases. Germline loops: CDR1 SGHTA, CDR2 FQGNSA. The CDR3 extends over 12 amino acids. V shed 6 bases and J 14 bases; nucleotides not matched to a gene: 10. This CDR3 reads CASSRTGEGSFF. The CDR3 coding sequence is TGTGCCAGCAGTCGGACAGGGGAGGGGTCGTTCTTT.